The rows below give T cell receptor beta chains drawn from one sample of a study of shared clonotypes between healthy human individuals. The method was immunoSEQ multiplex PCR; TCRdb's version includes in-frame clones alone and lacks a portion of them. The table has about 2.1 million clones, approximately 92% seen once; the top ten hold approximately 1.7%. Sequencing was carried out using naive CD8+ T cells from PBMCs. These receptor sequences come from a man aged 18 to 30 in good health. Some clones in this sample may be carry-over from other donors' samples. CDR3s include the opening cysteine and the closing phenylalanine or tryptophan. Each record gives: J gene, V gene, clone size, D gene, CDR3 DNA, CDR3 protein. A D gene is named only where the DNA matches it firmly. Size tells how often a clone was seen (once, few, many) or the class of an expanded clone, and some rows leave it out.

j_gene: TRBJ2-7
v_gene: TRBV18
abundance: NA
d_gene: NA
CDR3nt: TGTGCCAGCCGAAGACCGGACTACTACGAGCAGTACTTC
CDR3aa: CASRRPDYYEQYF

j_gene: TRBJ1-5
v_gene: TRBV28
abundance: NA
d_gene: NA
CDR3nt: TGTGCCAGCGCGGGAGGCTATAGCAATCAGCCCCAGCATTTT
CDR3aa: CASAGGYSNQPQHF

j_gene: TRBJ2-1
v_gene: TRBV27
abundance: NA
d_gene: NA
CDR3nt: TGTGCCAGCAGTTTATCGAGGAGCTCCTACAATGAGCAGTTCTTC
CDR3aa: CASSLSRSSYNEQFF

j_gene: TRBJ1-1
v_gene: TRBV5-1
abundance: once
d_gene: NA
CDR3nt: TGCGCCAGCAGCTTGTGGTCAGCGAACACTGAAGCTTTCTTT
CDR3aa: CASSLWSANTEAFF

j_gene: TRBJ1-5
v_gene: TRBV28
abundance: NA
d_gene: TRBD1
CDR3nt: TGTGCCAGCAGTCTCGACAGGGACAATCAGCCCCAGCATTTT
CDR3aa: CASSLDRDNQPQHF

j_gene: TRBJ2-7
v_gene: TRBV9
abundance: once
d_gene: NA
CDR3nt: TGTGCCAGCAGCGTCAGCGGAATCCCGGGGGACGAGCAGTACTTC
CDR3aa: CASSVSGIPGDEQYF

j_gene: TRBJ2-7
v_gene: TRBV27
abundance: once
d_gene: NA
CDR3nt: TGTGCCAGCAGTTTAACAGACGGAGCCCTGTACGAGCAGTACTTC
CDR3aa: CASSLTDGALYEQYF

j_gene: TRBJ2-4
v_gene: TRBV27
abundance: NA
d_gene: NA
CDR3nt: TGTGCCAGCAGTCTGGCGGCGGGGGCTGGTGAAAACATTCAGTACTTC
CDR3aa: CASSLAAGAGENIQYF

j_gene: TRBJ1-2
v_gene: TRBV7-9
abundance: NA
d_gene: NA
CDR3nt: TGTGCCAGCAGCTTAACGGACTACTCGTTTGGCTACACCTTC
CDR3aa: CASSLTDYSFGYTF

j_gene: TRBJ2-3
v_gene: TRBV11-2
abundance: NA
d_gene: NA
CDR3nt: TGTGCCAGCAGCTTACAAGATACGCAGTATTTT
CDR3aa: CASSLQDTQYF